This section outlines one T cell receptor beta chain sequence together with its context. Its antigen is not known. TCRdb used MiXCR to reprocess the 5' RACE reads, holding one entry per CDR3 protein. The table has under 800,000 distinct CDR3 sequences, 21% seen once. This sample was included in a study of identical twins. Germline V lookup: CDR1 SGHAT, CDR2 FQNNGV. J gave up 2 bases and V 4 bases, and 13 bases lay outside the gene matches. The CDR3 has 18 amino acids. Study-level results: Twin pairs had excess sharing that was weaker in beta out-of-frame sequences.

This same sample was also part of a study on T cells expressing NK-cell markers.

The specimen sequenced was PBMCs. The sequence was obtained from a woman aged 18 to 35 in good health. The gene calls are TRBV11-2 and TRBJ2-7, with 11 bases lining up with TRBD2. CDR3 DNA: TGTGCCAGCAGCTCCTGGGCTAGCGGGGGGCCAATGGCCTACGAGCAGTACTTC. Protein product: CASSSWASGGPMAYEQYF.